This T cell receptor (beta chain) appears in the sequencing data of a study of beta chain features in type 1 diabetes (dated by TCRdb to 2016 to 2019). In the study overall: Mean age, gender distribution, total cell number and subset yield were not different between patients and healthy donors. A total of around 110,000,000 sorted cells were examined across all samples, and RNA yield correlated strongly with the number of cells per subset. The study compared TCRB repertoires of sorted circulating CD4+ T cell subsets between recently diagnosed type 1 diabetes patients and matched healthy donors. Regulatory and stem cell-like memory subsets were isolated from only 8 patients and roughly eight healthy donors, whereas naive and central memory subsets came from all 30 or so donors. Overall study results and their limits: Sequencing cDNA rather than genomic DNA could over-represent highly expressing activated cells, although activation and CD3 levels did not differ between groups. In all four CD4+ subsets, TCRB CDR3 length was moderately but significantly shorter in type 1 diabetes patients. Patients with type 1 diabetes made fewer insertions and deleted more nucleotides at VDJ recombination sites, implying thymic rearrangement abnormalities. Naive, central memory and regulatory TCRB repertoires appeared more similar among patients than among healthy donors. Shorter templates might be favored by PCR, yet because patient and control samples were amplified and corrected together, any such skew would affect both groups equally. Only small numbers of individuals were included in the HLA sub-analyses, which left unresolved whether HLA type had any influence on TCRB rearrangement.

A single peripheral blood draw of 90 to 150 mL on average was collected from each donor into heparinised tubes. Naive, central memory, regulatory and stem cell-like memory CD4+ T cells were sorted on a BD FACSAria II using a panel including CD45RO, CCR7, CD25, CD127, CD95 and CD27. A purity above 98% was achieved for all sorted populations. PBMCs were separated immediately by Lymphoprep density gradient centrifugation and were stained directly, without being cultured. Samples were stained and sorted in pairs, with one healthy donor and one patient per experiment, so that batch effects were minimized. The entire amount of isolated RNA was reverse transcribed using the High Capacity cDNA Reverse Transcription Kit, so the sequenced TCRB transcripts were expressed ones. Deep immunoSEQ sequencing was applied to naive, central memory and regulatory T cell samples, giving an average of around 3.4 million total reads per sample. Sorted cells were lysed in RLT buffer and RNA was extracted with DNase-treated RNeasy Micro or Mini kits, depending on cell number. To prevent cross-contamination, every cell subset was processed on its own, while patient and healthy donor samples were processed together. The immunoSEQ multiplex PCR was used to amplify TCRB sequences from cDNA, generating 87-bp fragments that spanned the CDR3 region. The amplicons were sequenced using the Illumina HiSeq platform. On the authors' methods: Synthetic template baselines were used to correct PCR bias computationally, reads within Hamming distance 2 were collapsed together, and singletons that could not be merged were discarded. Reads were aligned against IMGT so that V, D and J genes, CDR3 length and insertions or deletions at six rearrangement sites could be assigned. Clonotype counts were normalized to sorted cell number within each subset before computing true diversity and Gini coefficients with the tcR R package. The overlap coefficient, calculated on TCRB nucleotide sequences, was used to quantify repertoire sharing. As a proxy for the pre-selection repertoire, out-of-frame TCRB sequences from naive cells were analyzed. TCRdb retrieved this table from immuneACCESS and kept in-frame rearrangements only. Not all clones are present; in checked studies, unresolved V genes account for under half, and no reason is known for the remainder. V and J calls and clone size are as listed in that table; D and trimming were resolved from the DNA. The sample yields 150,000 or so clones; roughly 60% were counted once. Of the sample, 0.08% to 0.095% is held by the ten largest clones.

This clone was counted only a few times. Its target antigen remains unknown. No qualities accompany the bases; no much larger clone lies one base away. The receptor was derived from a man aged 30 to 45 with type 1 diabetes. Sequencing used naive CD4+ T cells from blood. In the paper's terms, the cell subset or site label means: true naive CD4+ T cells.

In nucleotides, the sequence is TGTGCCAGCAGCAGGGGCAGAAATCAGCCCCAGCATTTT. It encodes CASSRGRNQPQHF. This receptor chain uses TRBV7-9 and TRBJ1-5; TRBD1 could be the D gene, as 5 bases match. The V and J ends are trimmed by 5 bases and 4 bases, leaving 9 bases between them. CDR1 and CDR2 were assigned from the germline V gene (reference sequence) as SEHNR and FQNEAQ. Taken from cysteine to phenylalanine, the CDR3 has 13 residues. Of all the DNA, just the CDR3 is kept, 39 bases in frame from base 1.